The source of this T cell receptor (beta chain) is a study of cytomegalovirus exposure and HLA in healthy donors (dated by TCRdb to the late 2010s). With respect to the entire study: An earlier analysis of a few hundred of the donors reported approximately 300 Gb of sequence data and 95 million to 130 million unique TCR beta sequences obtained from about 170 million T cells. An early release that covered about 600 HLA-typed donors contained approximately 300 gigabases of sequencing data and about 84 million unique TCR sequences. The genetic ancestry cluster associated with self-reported Caucasian donors included roughly four fifths of the 398 genotyped donors. The study aimed to test whether signatures of past pathogen exposure could be identified by cataloging public T cell receptors. The study profiled the T cell repertoires of 666 subjects by immunosequencing and related them to cytomegalovirus serostatus. A separate validation cohort of over 95 different subjects was used in addition to the 666-subject first cohort. The study combined high-throughput TCR immunosequencing, statistical association of individual TCRs with disease status, and machine learning to predict cytomegalovirus infection status. A later analysis re-examined previously published TCR beta repertoires from hundreds of donors and added high-resolution HLA genotyping to investigate patterns of TCR occurrence. In the later analysis, no new phenotypic data were used to find candidate immune exposures; instead, reliance was placed on TCR beta sequences and their occurrence across donors. To decide whether each TCR beta V gene segment behaved as functional or pseudogenic, an earlier analysis of several hundred of the donors relied on high-throughput TCR beta sequencing. Donor age, sex, ethnicity and CMV serostatus were compiled together with the repertoire data. A later genetic analysis took genome-wide SNP genotypes for about three fifths of the roughly 670 donors and used that subset as a discovery cohort. Every discovery cohort repertoire had been produced on one sequencing platform. HLA typing covered class I and class II loci at four-digit resolution. The number of donors typed differed by locus, with roughly 629-640 for A, B, C, DRB1 and DQB1, over 500 for DQA1, under 610 for DPA1, and some 440 for DPB1. Roughly 5 DR-DQ haplotypes were handled as single units for association and clustering, since linkage in the cohort was strong. Among approximately 370 genotyped donors of the cohort, an average of about 220,000 unique TCR beta nucleotide sequences was sequenced per donor, of which about 19% were non-productive. Overall study outcomes, separate from this receptor: Strong co-occurrence of HLA alleles, especially DR and DQ, made assigning TCR associations to individual alleles difficult. Specific HLA alleles were associated with 15,000 to 20,000 TCR beta sequences at a false discovery rate of 0.05 in a later analysis. The cohort was sequenced for TCR beta chains only, and without alpha or paired-chain data the features that could be detected were limited. In vitro tests confirmed that a few of the cytomegalovirus-associated TCR beta chains recognize cytomegalovirus antigens. In an earlier analysis of approximately 600 of the donors, most TCR beta V segments were observed in productive rearrangements about 87% or about 30% of the time, broadly matching IMGT annotations. The study listed approximately 150 TCR beta chains as associated with cytomegalovirus. Immune exposure information for the cohort was limited to CMV serostatus. Across donors, most TCR sequences were observed very rarely, whereas some public TCRs were present in many individuals. According to the authors, the approach could potentially be generalized to other disease states and immunological phenotypes. Because HLA typing was missing for some donors at each locus, association tests included only the typed subset. In a later genetic analysis, fewer N-insertions in productive TCRs were reported among donors in an Asian-associated ancestry cluster than the 666-donor mean. A further reported finding was that TCR beta sequences accurately predicted the HLA-A and HLA-B alleles for most subjects in the first cohort. According to a later analysis, most CMV-associated TCR beta chains appeared to be HLA-restricted, and the HLA associations seemed to be driven largely by CMV exposure. In a later analysis, TCR association rates were found to vary across HLA loci, with the most associated TCRs seen for DRB1 alleles and the fewest for HLA-C alleles. Linkage disequilibrium might explain the correlated functional status among segregating V segments, but an unknown experimental factor could not be ruled out. The classifier was reported to diagnose cytomegalovirus status with high specificity and sensitivity in both the original cohort and the validation cohort. A cluster of highly shared sequence variants was judged likely to be a technical artifact of the sequencing pipeline. Roughly uniform sequencing depth across donors was assumed in presence/absence analyses, although this assumption may not hold. Because counts were too low, 15 to 20 rarely observed V segments, including chromosome 9 orphons, were left out of the earlier analysis of approximately 580 of the donors. According to a later analysis, parvovirus B19, influenza, CMV and Epstein-Barr virus appeared linked to several top co-occurrence clusters. Some IMGT-functional V segments, including TRBV6-2 and TRBV6-3, could not be told apart with the 87-base-pair reads, so those segments were excluded. In a later analysis, HLA-associated TCR beta chains were found to be more clonally expanded and to have lower generation probabilities than equally common non-associated chains. In a later genetic analysis, a missense DCLRE1C variant was associated with V-gene and J-gene trimming of TCR beta chains, and the association was replicated in an independent cohort.

Library preparation used the immunoSEQ multiplex PCR assay. The multiplex PCR relied on a mix of 60 forward primers for TCR Vbeta segments and 13 reverse primers for TCR Jbeta segments. A multiplex PCR assay on genomic DNA amplified the CDR3 region of rearranged TCR beta genes. On the Illumina HiSeq System, the amplified TCR beta libraries were sequenced as 87-base-pair reads. As for the authors' bioinformatics: In a later analysis, tens of millions of unique TCR beta chains were counted across the roughly 670 repertoires, and around 10 million of these chains were shared by at least two donors. To remove PCR and sequencing errors, raw reads were error-corrected and collapsed into unique sequences using a nearest-neighbor algorithm that merged closely related sequences. V, D and J gene segments were assigned by aligning CDR3 sequences to IMGT reference sequences. For a sequence to be retained, a match of at least six nucleotides was required to both a V gene segment and a J gene segment. Rearrangements were called productive when the CDR3 lacked stop codons and stayed in frame with V and J; all others were non-productive. Following IMGT convention, CDR3 was defined as the stretch from the second conserved V-encoded cysteine to the conserved J-encoded phenylalanine. The earlier analysis of approximately 500 of the donors excluded sequences that lacked an unambiguous match to a single V gene segment. An earlier analysis of about 590 of the donors classified V segments as functional when productive rearrangements were above 56.7% and as segregating when the standard deviation between donors was above 5%. A statistical classification framework was built for diagnosing cytomegalovirus status from the catalog of TCR beta chain sequences. In a later analysis, TCR nucleotide sequences were compared against IMGT/GENE-DB human TR gene sequences so that V and J genes could be assigned. In a later analysis, CDR3 sequences and most-parsimonious VDJ recombination scenarios were assigned using the TCRdist pipeline. In a later analysis, each TCR beta chain was defined by its CDR3 amino acid sequence together with its V-gene family, and reads without a unique V-gene family were excluded. A later analysis removed 450 to 600 highly shared, low-generation-probability nucleotide sequences to deal with suspected cross-contamination and a sequencing artifact. A later analysis calculated a clonal expansion index for each public chain from normalized within-repertoire ranks of inferred template counts. Generation probabilities in a later analysis came from a VDJ recombination model fitted to out-of-frame rearrangements, and those results were checked against IGoR. In a later analysis, TCR-TCR, TCR-HLA and TCR-CMV co-occurrence was scored with hypergeometric tests, and a repertoire-size bias correction was applied to TCR pairs. To estimate false discovery rates, a later analysis permuted the HLA or CMV assignments 20 times. In a later analysis, co-occurring TCRs were grouped using DBSCAN, with TCRdist sequence similarity added in when clustering inside HLA-allele-positive subsets. Repertoires with fewer than 30,000 or more than 120,000 public chains were left out of co-occurrence clustering, as were a few repertoires with anomalous nucleotide sharing. The immuneACCESS repertoire file appears here via TCRdb, limited to in-frame rearrangements. These files lack a portion of the clones; in checked studies, under half of the deficit traces to unresolved V genes, and the cause of the others is not known. V, J and clone size are taken as reported in that table, and D and trimming were inferred from the DNA itself. The sample's own table lists about 200,000 clones. The top ten clonotypes cover 1.1% of the sample.

The cohort comprised hundreds of healthy bone marrow donors. At the time of sampling, every cohort member was nominally healthy, though immune exposures that went unrecorded were likely present. The donor was CMV seropositive and was included in the group of around 300 seropositive cohort members. A peripheral blood sample was collected from each donor, and TCR beta sequencing was performed on peripheral blood mononuclear cells. Genomic DNA extraction from the blood cell samples was performed with the Qiagen DNeasy Blood Extraction Kit. To note about this clone: What antigen it recognizes has not been identified.

After removal of 3 bases from V and 2 bases from J, the junction retains 7 bases not matched to a gene. Based on the germline V gene, the CDR1 and CDR2 sequences are MRHNA and SNTAGT. The CDR3 starts with the cysteine, ends with the phenylalanine, and has 16 residues. Kept here is only the CDR3 DNA, which spans 48 bases and is read in frame from base 1. This receptor chain uses TRBV6-4 and TRBJ2-3, with 8 junctional bases fitting TRBD1. Sample: PBMCs. The TCR was taken from a girl aged 2-15 years in good health and CMV-seropositive. The DNA is as follows: TGTGCCAGCAGTGAATCGCCGGGACAGGCCACAGATACGCAGTATTTT. Translation gives CASSESPGQATDTQYF.